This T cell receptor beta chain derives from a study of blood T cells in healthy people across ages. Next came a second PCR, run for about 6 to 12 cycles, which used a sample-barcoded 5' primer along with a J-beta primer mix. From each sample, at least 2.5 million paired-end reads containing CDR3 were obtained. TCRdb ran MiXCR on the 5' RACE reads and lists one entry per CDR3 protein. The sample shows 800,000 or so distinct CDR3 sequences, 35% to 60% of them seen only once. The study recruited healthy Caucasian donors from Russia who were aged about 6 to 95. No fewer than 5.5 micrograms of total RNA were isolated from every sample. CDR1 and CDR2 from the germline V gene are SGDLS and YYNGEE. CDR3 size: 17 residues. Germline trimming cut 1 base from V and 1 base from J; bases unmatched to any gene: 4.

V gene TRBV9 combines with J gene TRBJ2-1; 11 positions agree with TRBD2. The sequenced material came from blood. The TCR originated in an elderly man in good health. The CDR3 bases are TGTGCCAGCAGCGTAAACCTAGCGGGAGGATCCTACAATGAGCAGTTCTTC. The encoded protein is CASSVNLAGGSYNEQFF.